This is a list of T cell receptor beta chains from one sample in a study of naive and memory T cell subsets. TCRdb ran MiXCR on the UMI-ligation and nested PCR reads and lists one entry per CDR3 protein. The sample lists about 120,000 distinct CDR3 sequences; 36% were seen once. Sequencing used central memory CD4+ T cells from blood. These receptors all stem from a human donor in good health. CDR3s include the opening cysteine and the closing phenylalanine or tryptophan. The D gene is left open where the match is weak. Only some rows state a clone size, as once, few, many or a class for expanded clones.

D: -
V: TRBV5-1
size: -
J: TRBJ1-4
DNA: TGCGCCAGCAGCTTGTCGCGTCAGAATGAAAAACTGTTTTTT
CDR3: CASSLSRQNEKLFF

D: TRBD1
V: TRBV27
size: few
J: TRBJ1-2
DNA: TGTGCCAGCAGTTCCCGACAGGGGGCGGCTGTTGTCTATGGCTACACCTTC
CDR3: CASSSRQGAAVVYGYTF

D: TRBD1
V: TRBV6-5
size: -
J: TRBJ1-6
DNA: TGTGCCAGCAGCGGTAGCCAAGGGGGCGGTTCACCCCTCCACTTT
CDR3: CASSGSQGGGSPLHF

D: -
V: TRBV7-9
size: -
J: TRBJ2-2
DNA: TGTGCCAGCACCCCGAGGTCCTCCAATTTGGCCGGGGAGCTGTTTTTT
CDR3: CASTPRSSNLAGELFF

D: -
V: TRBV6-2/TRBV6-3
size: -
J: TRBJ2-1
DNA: TGTGCCAGCAGGAAGGGGACAAATGAGCAGTTCTTC
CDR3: CASRKGTNEQFF

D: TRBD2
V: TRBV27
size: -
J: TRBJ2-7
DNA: TGTGCCAGCAGTTCGCCGGGACTAGCGGTCTACGAGCAGTACTTC
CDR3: CASSSPGLAVYEQYF

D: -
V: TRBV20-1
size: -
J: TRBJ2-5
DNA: TGCAGTGCGAGGGATCCGAGCTGGCGGGAATCATACGAGACCCAGTACTTC
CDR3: CSARDPSWRESYETQYF

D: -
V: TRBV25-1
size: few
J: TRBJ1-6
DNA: TGTGCCAGCAGACGAAGTGGGACCTATAATTCACCCCTCCACTTT
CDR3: CASRRSGTYNSPLHF

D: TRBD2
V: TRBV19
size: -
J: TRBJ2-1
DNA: TGTGCCAGTAGGTCGGGAACAGCGGGATCCTACAATGAGCAGTTCTTC
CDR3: CASRSGTAGSYNEQFF

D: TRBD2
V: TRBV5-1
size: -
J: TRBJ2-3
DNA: TGCGCCAGCAGCTTGAGAGTAGCGGGAGGTGGCCCAGATACGCAGTATTTT
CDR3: CASSLRVAGGGPDTQYF

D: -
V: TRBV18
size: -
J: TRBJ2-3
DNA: TGTGCCAGCTCACCCCTAGCAGTTAGCACAGATACGCAGTATTTT
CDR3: CASSPLAVSTDTQYF

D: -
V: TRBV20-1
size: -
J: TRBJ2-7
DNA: TGCAGTGCTAGAGATCTAAGGTTAAGCTCCTACGAGCAGTACTTC
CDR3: CSARDLRLSSYEQYF

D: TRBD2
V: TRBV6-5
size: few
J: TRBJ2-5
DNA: TGTGAACGCGCGGGAGGGAAAGAAGAGACCCAGTACTTC
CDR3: CERAGGKEETQYF